This T cell receptor (beta chain) was recovered during a study of graft-versus-host responses after intestinal transplantation. Background on the study: Grafts that recipients had were multivisceral, liver-intestinal, or isolated intestinal transplants. Every recipient had anti-thymocyte globulin induction and two to three years of tacrolimus plus steroids. Study-wide findings and caveats: Recipient bone marrow held GvH clones, some seen earlier in ileum or blood. The study associated peak circulating GvH clone levels with early post-transplant HvG declines.

The repertoire was sequenced with immunoSEQ multiplex PCR; TCRdb's copy has only in-frame clones and lacks some. The table includes over 75,000 clones, 86% detected once. CDR1 is MNHEY, CDR2 SVGAGI, per germline. The CDR3 runs to 12 residues. Trimming cost V 5 bases and J 6 bases, with 10 bases left between them. On this clone: Its antigen is undetermined.

The chain links TRBV6-5 to TRBJ1-1; no clear D gene. Sequenced material: PBMCs, taken 255 days after intestinal transplant. The TCR originated in a human patient who received an intestinal transplant, so some T cells may come from the graft donor. The CDR3 protein is CASSRGLSEAFF. CDR3 coding DNA: TGTGCCAGCAGTCGAGGTCTGTCTGAAGCTTTCTTT.